The rows below give T cell receptor beta chains drawn from one sample of a study of shared clonotypes between healthy human individuals. Repertoires were generated with immunoSEQ multiplex PCR, while TCRdb's copy carries only in-frame clones and drops some. The repertoire holds about 2.3 million clones, with less than 95% as singletons. The sequencing input was naive CD4+ T cells from PBMCs. Receptor source: a man between 18 and 35 years old in good health. Some clones in this sample may be carry-over from other donors' samples. Each CDR3 is given with its conserved first and last residue. Each record gives: CDR3 DNA, CDR3 protein, D gene, clone size, J gene, V gene. D genes are given only for firm matches. Rows may omit the clone size; those that give it use once, few, many or a size class.

CDR3 DNA: TGCGCCAGCAGCGCAACTAGCGGAGAAACAGATACGCAGTATTTT
CDR3 protein: CASSATSGETDTQYF
D gene: TRBD2
clone size: NA
J gene: TRBJ2-3
V gene: TRBV5-1

CDR3 DNA: TGTGCCAGTAGTCACCGGGACTACGAGCAGTACTTC
CDR3 protein: CASSHRDYEQYF
D gene: NA
clone size: NA
J gene: TRBJ2-7
V gene: TRBV19

CDR3 DNA: TGTGCCAGCAGCCCCCGGGAGAGGAACTCTGGGGCCAACGTCCTGACTTTC
CDR3 protein: CASSPRERNSGANVLTF
D gene: NA
clone size: NA
J gene: TRBJ2-6
V gene: TRBV4-2

CDR3 DNA: TGCGCCAGCAGCTTGGCGGCGGGAGGGTACGAGCAGTACTTC
CDR3 protein: CASSLAAGGYEQYF
D gene: TRBD2
clone size: NA
J gene: TRBJ2-7
V gene: TRBV5-1

CDR3 DNA: TGCGCCAGCAGCGGGGCGGCGGGCACCGGGGAGCTGTTTTTT
CDR3 protein: CASSGAAGTGELFF
D gene: NA
clone size: NA
J gene: TRBJ2-2
V gene: TRBV5-1

CDR3 DNA: TGTGCCAGCAGAAGGACTAGCGGGAGTTTTGGTGAGCAGTTCTTC
CDR3 protein: CASRRTSGSFGEQFF
D gene: TRBD2
clone size: NA
J gene: TRBJ2-1
V gene: TRBV6-6

CDR3 DNA: TGCAGCGTTGTGGATAGCGGGGTGATCTACAATGAGCAGTTCTTC
CDR3 protein: CSVVDSGVIYNEQFF
D gene: TRBD2
clone size: NA
J gene: TRBJ2-1
V gene: TRBV29-1

CDR3 DNA: TGTGCCATCAGTCTGGGCAGTTCCTACAATGAGCAGTTCTTC
CDR3 protein: CAISLGSSYNEQFF
D gene: NA
clone size: NA
J gene: TRBJ2-1
V gene: TRBV10-3

CDR3 DNA: TGCGCCAGCAGCTTGGGGGATCCCTCCTACAATGAGCAGTTCTTC
CDR3 protein: CASSLGDPSYNEQFF
D gene: NA
clone size: NA
J gene: TRBJ2-1
V gene: TRBV5-1

CDR3 DNA: TGTGCCAGCAGTTTAGTCGCGACATTATCCTACGAGCAGTACTTC
CDR3 protein: CASSLVATLSYEQYF
D gene: NA
clone size: NA
J gene: TRBJ2-7
V gene: TRBV28

CDR3 DNA: TGTGCCAGCAGCTTCATGGGGGGACCAACCTACGAGCAGTACTTC
CDR3 protein: CASSFMGGPTYEQYF
D gene: NA
clone size: NA
J gene: TRBJ2-7
V gene: TRBV7-7

CDR3 DNA: TGTGCCAGTAGTTTCGAAGGGGACTATGGCTACACCTTC
CDR3 protein: CASSFEGDYGYTF
D gene: NA
clone size: NA
J gene: TRBJ1-2
V gene: TRBV19

CDR3 DNA: TGCGCCAGCAGCCCCTTCGGTAGTAGCGGACCCACAGATACGCAGTATTTT
CDR3 protein: CASSPFGSSGPTDTQYF
D gene: NA
clone size: NA
J gene: TRBJ2-3
V gene: TRBV5-1

CDR3 DNA: TGTGCCAGCAGCGCCGGGGGACCGGGGGGTTATCAGCCCCAGCATTTT
CDR3 protein: CASSAGGPGGYQPQHF
D gene: NA
clone size: NA
J gene: TRBJ1-5
V gene: TRBV9

CDR3 DNA: TGCGCCAGCAGCTTGGCCCTAGCGGGAGGTCAGCCAGATACGCAGTATTTT
CDR3 protein: CASSLALAGGQPDTQYF
D gene: TRBD2
clone size: NA
J gene: TRBJ2-3
V gene: TRBV5-1

CDR3 DNA: TGTGCCGGGACCGACGAGACAGGGAACACCATATATTTT
CDR3 protein: CAGTDETGNTIYF
D gene: TRBD1
clone size: NA
J gene: TRBJ1-3
V gene: TRBV7-9

CDR3 DNA: TGCGCCAGCAGCTTGGAACTAGCGGGAGGGCCAGTGACCGGGGAGCTGTTTTTT
CDR3 protein: CASSLELAGGPVTGELFF
D gene: TRBD2
clone size: NA
J gene: TRBJ2-2
V gene: TRBV5-1

CDR3 DNA: TGTGCCAGCAGCGTGGACAGGGGACTTTACGAGCAGTACTTC
CDR3 protein: CASSVDRGLYEQYF
D gene: TRBD1
clone size: NA
J gene: TRBJ2-7
V gene: TRBV6-1

CDR3 DNA: TGTGCCAGTAGTATAGCTTCCGGGACACCATCCTACGAGCAGTACTTC
CDR3 protein: CASSIASGTPSYEQYF
D gene: NA
clone size: NA
J gene: TRBJ2-7
V gene: TRBV19

CDR3 DNA: TGTGCCAGCAGTCCCACGGGGGGGCGGTACAATGAGCAGTTCTTC
CDR3 protein: CASSPTGGRYNEQFF
D gene: TRBD2
clone size: NA
J gene: TRBJ2-1
V gene: TRBV28

CDR3 DNA: TGTGCCAGCAGTCCTCTAGCGGTCTACTCCTACAATGAGCAGTTCTTC
CDR3 protein: CASSPLAVYSYNEQFF
D gene: TRBD2
clone size: NA
J gene: TRBJ2-1
V gene: TRBV27

CDR3 DNA: TGCGCCAGCAGAGCTGCCCGCTCCTACAATGAGCAGTTCTTC
CDR3 protein: CASRAARSYNEQFF
D gene: NA
clone size: NA
J gene: TRBJ2-1
V gene: TRBV4-1

CDR3 DNA: TGCGCCAGCAGCTTCCTACAGGGGAACACTGAAGCTTTCTTT
CDR3 protein: CASSFLQGNTEAFF
D gene: NA
clone size: NA
J gene: TRBJ1-1
V gene: TRBV5-1

CDR3 DNA: TGTGCCAGCAGTGACGGTCTGCCCCGCAATGAGCAGTTCTTC
CDR3 protein: CASSDGLPRNEQFF
D gene: NA
clone size: once
J gene: TRBJ2-1
V gene: TRBV6-4

CDR3 DNA: TGTGCCAGCAGTTCCCAAACAGGGGGTGGTGGCTACACCTTC
CDR3 protein: CASSSQTGGGGYTF
D gene: TRBD1
clone size: NA
J gene: TRBJ1-2
V gene: TRBV28

CDR3 DNA: TGTGCCAGCAGCCCCGGACAGTATGGCTACACCTTC
CDR3 protein: CASSPGQYGYTF
D gene: NA
clone size: few
J gene: TRBJ1-2
V gene: TRBV28

CDR3 DNA: TGTGCCAGTAGTATAAGCTCCCCCTATGGCTACACCTTC
CDR3 protein: CASSISSPYGYTF
D gene: NA
clone size: NA
J gene: TRBJ1-2
V gene: TRBV19

CDR3 DNA: TGTGCCAGCAGCTTCGGGACTAGCAGATACAATGAGCAGTTCTTC
CDR3 protein: CASSFGTSRYNEQFF
D gene: TRBD2
clone size: NA
J gene: TRBJ2-1
V gene: TRBV5-8

CDR3 DNA: TGCAGCGTTCGAGGGACGGGGGGTGGCTACACCTTC
CDR3 protein: CSVRGTGGGYTF
D gene: NA
clone size: NA
J gene: TRBJ1-2
V gene: TRBV29-1

CDR3 DNA: TGTGCCAGCAGCTTTGGCTGGGACGCCTACGAGCAGTACTTC
CDR3 protein: CASSFGWDAYEQYF
D gene: NA
clone size: NA
J gene: TRBJ2-7
V gene: TRBV12-1

CDR3 DNA: TGTGCCAGCAGCTTAATACGGCCTGACGGGAGCCCCTACGAGCAGTACTTC
CDR3 protein: CASSLIRPDGSPYEQYF
D gene: NA
clone size: NA
J gene: TRBJ2-7
V gene: TRBV7-2

CDR3 DNA: TGTGCCAGCAGTCCCGGGACAACCCTGGGGGATACGCAGTATTTT
CDR3 protein: CASSPGTTLGDTQYF
D gene: NA
clone size: NA
J gene: TRBJ2-3
V gene: TRBV6-6

CDR3 DNA: TGTGCCAGCAGTTACTCAGGGGGCAAAGGCGGGGAGCTGTTTTTT
CDR3 protein: CASSYSGGKGGELFF
D gene: TRBD1
clone size: NA
J gene: TRBJ2-2
V gene: TRBV6-5

CDR3 DNA: TGTGCTAGTGGTTTGGTACTAATTAGGAGCGGGAGGGCGCCTGAGCAGTTCTTC
CDR3 protein: CASGLVLIRSGRAPEQFF
D gene: TRBD2
clone size: NA
J gene: TRBJ2-1
V gene: TRBV12-5

CDR3 DNA: TGTGCCAGCAGGAAAACTAGCGGTAAATACAATGAGCAGTTCTTC
CDR3 protein: CASRKTSGKYNEQFF
D gene: TRBD2
clone size: NA
J gene: TRBJ2-1
V gene: TRBV28

CDR3 DNA: TGTGCCAGTTCGGTTTTCGGGGCAGGGGCTTCCTATGGCTACACCTTC
CDR3 protein: CASSVFGAGASYGYTF
D gene: NA
clone size: NA
J gene: TRBJ1-2
V gene: TRBV28

CDR3 DNA: TGCGCCAGCAGCTTGGGGGGTCAGGCAAATGAGCAGTTCTTC
CDR3 protein: CASSLGGQANEQFF
D gene: NA
clone size: NA
J gene: TRBJ2-1
V gene: TRBV5-1

CDR3 DNA: TGTGCCAGCAGCTTAGCCCTGAGGACTGAAGCTTTCTTT
CDR3 protein: CASSLALRTEAFF
D gene: NA
clone size: NA
J gene: TRBJ1-1
V gene: TRBV11-3

CDR3 DNA: TGTGCCAGCAGTGGCACTCTGAGCTCCTACGAGCAGTACTTC
CDR3 protein: CASSGTLSSYEQYF
D gene: NA
clone size: NA
J gene: TRBJ2-7
V gene: TRBV6-1